This T cell receptor (beta chain) emerged from a study of T cell responses to AZD1222 COVID-19 vaccine. Germline lookup yields CDR1 SGHRS and CDR2 YFSETQ. The J segment lost 6 bases and the V segment lost 0 bases, leaving 13 bases of the junction unmatched. The CDR3 is made up of 17 amino acids. General study findings and limits: The sample set comprised mostly white British donors with more females, and clonal diversity was possibly underestimated.

Details on this clone: The antigen remains undetermined.

Sequenced by immunoSEQ multiplex PCR; TCRdb stores in-frame clones only, minus some. The repertoire has about 100,000 clones, over 90% of them found once; the top ten carry about 5%. Sample: peripheral blood, taken on day 0 of AZD1222 vaccination. The rearrangement links TRBV5-1 to TRBJ1-2, with 8 bases matching TRBD1. The clonotype originates from an adult in good health. The CDR3 DNA is TGCGCCAGCAGCTTGGGTCGGGGCAGGGGGCGCCCCAATGGCTACACCTTC. Amino acids: CASSLGRGRGRPNGYTF.